A selection of T cell receptor beta chains follows, all from one sample in a study of cytomegalovirus exposure and HLA in healthy donors. The method was immunoSEQ multiplex PCR; TCRdb's version includes in-frame clones alone and lacks a portion of them. Of approximately 150,000 clones listed, approximately 80% are singletons. The sequenced material came from PBMCs. These receptors were taken from a man aged 35-49 years in good health and CMV-seronegative. Both conserved end residues are part of each CDR3. Fields, in order: J gene, CDR3 length, V gene, CDR3 protein.

TRBJ2-7,14,TRBV4-2,CASSQDQQSYEQYF
TRBJ1-1,10,TRBV5-8,CASFNSGAFF
TRBJ2-3,13,TRBV5-1,CASSPGGQDTQYF
TRBJ2-2,15,TRBV6-5,CASSWTPESTGELFF
TRBJ1-1,14,TRBV5-1,CASSLATGVTEAFF
TRBJ2-2,17,TRBV9,CASSVEFSAKNTGELFF
TRBJ1-3,15,TRBV10-2,CASSESVSSGNTIYF
TRBJ2-7,16,TRBV5-4,CASSLEASGGLYEQYF
TRBJ1-2,15,TRBV14,CASSQGQGPYYGYTF
TRBJ2-5,11,TRBV20-1,CSARVEETQYF
TRBJ2-7,13,TRBV10-1,CASGDSLNYEQYF
TRBJ2-1,13,TRBV2,CAPTGGVGNEQFF
TRBJ1-5,13,TRBV6-1,CASSETRNQPQHF
TRBJ2-1,11,TRBV6-5,CASGRDNEQFF
TRBJ1-3,14,TRBV6-4,CASRVDSSGNTIYF
TRBJ2-7,13,TRBV6-5,CASSQGHLYEQYF
TRBJ2-3,18,TRBV27,CASSLIWDRGPSTDTQYF
TRBJ2-7,15,TRBV6-6,CASHLAGAASAEQYF
TRBJ2-2,16,TRBV14,CASSRRDRERTGELFF
TRBJ1-1,12,TRBV2,CAIGTANTEAFF
TRBJ1-5,15,TRBV5-8,CASSGTGTGNQPQHF
TRBJ1-1,16,TRBV9,CASSGPRQALNTEAFF
TRBJ2-2,14,TRBV29-1,CSVAVGGNTGELFF
TRBJ1-2,15,TRBV28,CASSLLGARGYGYTF
TRBJ2-1,15,TRBV2,CASRQTTSSYNEQFF
TRBJ1-5,15,TRBV19,CASSMVWTGGQPQHF
TRBJ2-3,14,TRBV29-1,CSVASGTFTDTQYF
TRBJ2-1,15,TRBV5-1,CASSLEPAGAVGQFF
TRBJ2-3,14,TRBV9,CASSEGLAADTQYF
TRBJ1-2,12,TRBV2,CASSVTAEGYTF
TRBJ1-6,12,TRBV12-5,CASGFSDSPLHF
.,15,TRBV6-6,CASSYSTGRTYEQYF
TRBJ1-1,16,TRBV19,CASTILPTRTGAEAFF
TRBJ1-1,15,TRBV2,CASSHPGTPNTEAFF
TRBJ2-5,12,TRBV11-2,CASRQGQETQYF
TRBJ2-5,16,TRBV9,CASSVGVAGVQETQYF
TRBJ2-2,17,TRBV2,CASKRLAGGQSTGELFF
TRBJ2-3,14,TRBV7-6,CASSLAVGADTQYF
TRBJ1-1,13,TRBV5-6,CASSRGGVPEAFF
TRBJ2-1,12,TRBV27,CASYALAGVWFF
TRBJ2-5,18,TRBV4-2,CASSQDTAGAYNGGTQYF
TRBJ1-2,14,TRBV7-6,CASSLTVGGNGYTF
TRBJ1-2,14,TRBV7-9,CASSSMTGRDGYTF
TRBJ1-1,15,TRBV10-2,CASSEWGGAKTEAFF
TRBJ1-2,12,TRBV7-9,CASTVQGYGYTF
TRBJ1-1,15,TRBV7-2,CASSPSGTSNTEAFF
TRBJ1-5,16,TRBV5-6,CASSSGQLGSNQPQHF
TRBJ2-2,13,TRBV27,CASERGQGRWLFF
TRBJ2-1,12,TRBV10-1,CASSSTGNEQFF
TRBJ2-3,15,TRBV5-1,CASSRLAGGQDTQYF
TRBJ2-7,13,TRBV6-6,CASSLDRAYEQYF
TRBJ2-3,14,TRBV4-1,CASSRGGRSDTQYF
TRBJ2-5,14,TRBV29-1,CSVEDSTVWETQYF
TRBJ1-1,12,TRBV7-2,CAAGGKNTEAFF
TRBJ2-5,12,TRBV7-9,CASNQGYGEQYF